This T cell receptor (beta chain) appears in the sequencing data of a study of blood T cells in healthy people across ages. Overall study results and limits: Greater diversity and more naive CD4+ cells were seen in long-lived donors than in aged donors.

Then a second PCR, running roughly 7 to 12 cycles, was carried out with a sample-barcoded 5' primer and a J-beta primer mix. MiXCR, run by TCRdb on the 5' RACE reads, gives a single entry per CDR3 protein. The sample carries about 1.6 million distinct CDR3 sequences, 30% to 35% recorded once. Concerning this clonotype itself: Its antigen is not identified.

Ranging in age from roughly 6 to 90, the donors were healthy Caucasian individuals from Russia. Drawing of peripheral blood yielded approximately 10 milliliters from each donor. CDR3 size: 16 residues. Trimming took 3 bases from V and 7 from J; bases not matched to a gene: 10. Germline V gives CDR1 SGDLS, CDR2 YYNGEE. This clonotype was obtained from a woman in her thirties in good health. Sequencing was performed on blood. The chain recombines TRBV9 with TRBJ2-1, with TRBD2 matching over 10 bases. The CDR3 sequence: CASSGPTSGALNEQFF. CDR3 nucleotides: TGTGCCAGCAGCGGTCCTACTAGCGGGGCCCTTAATGAGCAGTTCTTC.